The clone carrying this TCR beta chain was counted at least ten times. This sample was included in a study of T cells after yellow fever vaccination. TCRdb re-called the 5' RACE reads through MiXCR, storing one row per CDR3 protein. The sample records approximately 22,000 distinct CDR3 sequences, around 5.2% being singletons. The V end was cut by 0 bases, the J end by 10 bases, with 13 bases between. The CDR3 runs 14 residues. CDR1 and CDR2 (germline): DFQATT, SNEGSKA (reference sequence). This TCR derives from a man between 18 and 29 years old who received the YFV17D yellow fever vaccine. The rearrangement uses TRBV20-1 and TRBJ1-6, with D hard to call. The source was PBMCs, either bulk or a sorted T-cell subset (CD4+, CD8+, memory, or dextramer-sorted; not recorded which), collected approximately 47 days after the first yellow fever vaccination. This CDR3 reads CSARDPAGSSPLHF. Written as DNA, the CDR3 is TGCAGTGCTAGAGATCCGGCAGGATCCTCACCCCTCCACTTT.